These 31 T cell receptor beta chains were all obtained from the same sample, sequenced in a study of cytomegalovirus exposure and HLA in healthy donors. The PCR used 60 Vbeta and 13 Jbeta primers. Profiling relied on immunoSEQ multiplex PCR, and the TCRdb table lists in-frame clones only, not all of them. The repertoire holds approximately 200,000 clones, about 80% seen once, with 2.1% in the top ten. Input material: PBMCs. The receptors shown here come from a woman aged 18-29 years in good health and CMV-seropositive.

As regards this clone: Other nucleotide sequences from this sample produce the same CDR3. This chain connects TRBV2 to TRBJ2-5; 8 bases fit TRBD1. J was trimmed by 1 base and V by 8 bases; bases with no gene match: 9. In germline, CDR1 is SNHLY, CDR2 FYNNEI. This CDR3 region has 15 residues. CDR3 sequence reads: CASRRTGNSQETQYF. The CDR3 bases are TGTGCCAGCCGTCGGACAGGGAACTCCCAAGAGACCCAGTACTTC. Supplemented by reference TRBV2 and TRBJ2-5, the full variable domain reads EPEVTQTPSHQVTQMGQEVILRCVPISNHLYFYWYRQILGQKVEFLVSFYNNEISEKSEIFDDQFSVERPDGSNFTLKIRSTKLEDSAMYFCASRRTGNSQETQYFGPGTRLLVL.

The V gene is TRBV25-1, the J gene TRBJ1-1; D not certain. This CDR3 contains 15 residues. V shed 4 bases and J shed 5 bases, with 17 bases lying between them. From germline, CDR1 is MGHDK and CDR2 SYGVNS. CDR3 residues: CASSGGEGRRTEAFF. The CDR3 nucleotides read TGTGCCAGCAGTGGCGGAGAGGGAAGGAGGACTGAAGCTTTCTTT.

The chain uses TRBV6-5 and TRBJ2-3; the match to TRBD1 covers 9 bases. The CDR3 sequence is 14 residues long. V lost 4 bases to trimming and J lost 3 bases; unmatched junction nucleotides: 2. CDR1 MNHEY and CDR2 SVGAGI come from the germline V gene. The CDR3 is CASSWGQGTDTQYF. The CDR3 DNA reads TGTGCCAGCAGTTGGGGACAGGGTACAGATACGCAGTATTTT.

This clone was picked up a small number of times. The V call is TRBV19, the J call TRBJ2-7; 8 positions match TRBD1. V shed 10 bases and J 6 bases; nucleotides not matched to a gene: 8. Germline assignment: CDR1 LNHDA and CDR2 SQIVND (reference sequence). The CDR3 contains 12 residues. The chain's CDR3 is CATDRGRGEQYF. The CDR3 DNA reads as TGTGCCACCGACAGGGGTCGAGGCGAGCAGTACTTC.

The chain is built from TRBV11-2 and TRBJ1-2; 7 bases line up with TRBD1. This CDR3 comprises 15 residues. Germline assignment: CDR1 SGHAT and CDR2 FQNNGV. V lost 4 bases, J lost 5 bases, and 10 bases stayed unmatched. The CDR3 coding sequence is TGTGCCAGCAGCTCCGAGACAGGGCCGCAATATGGCTACACCTTC. Its protein product is CASSSETGPQYGYTF.

This chain uses TRBV25-1 with TRBJ2-7, with D possibly matching TRBD2 (7 bases). The CDR3 is 14 amino acids. The V end lost 3 bases, the J end lost 2 bases, and 11 bases lay between the germline ends. Germline V CDR1 and CDR2: MGHDK, SYGVNS. The CDR3 sequence: CASSEGGAAYEQYF. The CDR3, as DNA: TGTGCCAGCAGTGAGGGGGGGGCGGCCTACGAGCAGTACTTC.

The genes are TRBV9 and TRBJ2-3; a possible D gene is TRBD1 (5 bases). This CDR3 has 15 amino acids. Trimming shortened V by 1 base and J by 4 bases, and 13 bases separated the two germline ends. Germline CDR1 reads SGDLS; CDR2 reads YYNGEE. CDR3 DNA: TGTGCCAGCAGCGTATCATCAGGGTCGGCAGATACGCAGTATTTT. It encodes CASSVSSGSADTQYF.

The rearrangement joins TRBV28 to TRBJ1-2, with 9 bases identical to TRBD1. The CDR3 covers 14 residues. The V gene's germline CDR1 is MDHEN and CDR2 SYDVKM. The ends lost 6 bases at V and 0 bases at J; junction bases unmatched: 2. CDR3 sequence: CASRGTGPNYGYTF. DNA of the CDR3: TGTGCCAGCAGGGGGACAGGGCCTAACTATGGCTACACCTTC.

The V call is TRBV28, the J call TRBJ1-5; 7 positions match TRBD1. The length of the CDR3 is 14 residues. V shed 5 bases, J shed 7 bases, and the junction held 8 bases outside the gene matches. Germline V gene lookup returns CDR1 MDHEN and CDR2 SYDVKM. CDR3 bases: TGTGCCAGCAGTATCACAGGGGCCACCCAGCCCCAGCATTTT. This codes for CASSITGATQPQHF.

This chain connects TRBV18 to TRBJ1-5; no definite D call. CDR1 and CDR2 (germline): KGHSH, LQKENI. CDR3 length: 13 residues. The germline V and J ends were trimmed by 2 bases and 6 bases, with 8 bases remaining between them. DNA of the CDR3: TGTGCCAGCTCACCAACGGGAGGTCAGCCCCAGCATTTT. Translating it yields CASSPTGGQPQHF.

The chain joins TRBV6-4 to TRBJ1-6; D is ambiguous. The length of the CDR3 is 13 residues. V was trimmed by 5 bases and J by 9 bases, leaving 11 bases between them. Germline V lookup: CDR1 MRHNA, CDR2 SNTAGT. CDR3 residues: CASSPLSGSPLHF. CDR3 nucleotides: TGTGCCAGCAGTCCCCTCAGTGGTTCACCCCTCCACTTT.

In this sample, this clone turned up a few times. The gene calls are TRBV19 and TRBJ2-5, with TRBD2 identical over 7 bases. The CDR3 totals 14 residues. The V segment lost 5 bases and the J segment 2 bases; nucleotides outside the gene matches: 5. In germline, CDR1 is LNHDA, CDR2 SQIVND (reference sequence). This CDR3 reads CASSFRDYQETQYF. CDR3 DNA: TGTGCCAGTAGTTTCAGGGACTATCAAGAGACCCAGTACTTC. Together with reference TRBV19 and TRBJ2-5, the CDR3 gives the full variable domain: DGGITQSPKYLFRKEGQNVTLSCEQNLNHDAMYWYRQDPGQGLRLIYYSQIVNDFQKGDIAEGYSVSREKKESFPLTVTSAQKNPTAFYLCASSFRDYQETQYFGPGTRLLVL.

V gene TRBV14 combines with J gene TRBJ2-5; 7 positions agree with TRBD1. Germline assignment: CDR1 SGHDN and CDR2 FVKESK. The trim removed 0 bases at V and 4 bases at J, leaving 8 bases unmatched. CDR3 length: 16 residues. For the CDR3, the DNA is TGTGCCAGCAGCCAAGATCTTGTCGGGACAGCAGAGACCCAGTACTTC. Its translation is CASSQDLVGTAETQYF.

The rearrangement joins TRBV25-1 to TRBJ2-3, with 11 bases fitting TRBD2. V shed 7 bases, J shed 5 bases, and the junction held 5 bases outside the gene matches. Germline V gives CDR1 MGHDK, CDR2 SYGVNS. This CDR3 has 14 amino acids. The CDR3 loop reads CASMGTSGLDTQYF. The CDR3 DNA reads TGTGCCAGCATGGGGACTAGCGGTCTAGATACGCAGTATTTT.

The chain combines TRBV2 with TRBJ2-7; 9 nucleotides match TRBD1. The CDR3 loop spans 14 amino acids. Per the germline V gene, CDR1 is SNHLY and CDR2 is FYNNEI. Losses at the gene ends were 3 bases for V and 5 bases for J; bases not matched to a gene: 5. The CDR3 sequence: CASSEGQGDNEQYF. DNA for the CDR3: TGTGCCAGCAGTGAGGGACAGGGAGATAACGAGCAGTACTTC.

The gene calls are TRBV14 and TRBJ1-6; TRBD1 aligns across 7 bases. Germline CDR1 and CDR2: SGHDN and FVKESK. The length of the CDR3 is 16 residues. Trimming at V came to 4 bases and at J to 2 bases, leaving 5 bases not matched to a gene. CDR3 DNA: TGTGCCAGCAGCCGACAGGGTTTAGCCTATAATTCACCCCTCCACTTT. Residues: CASSRQGLAYNSPLHF.

This clone came up once. V and J are TRBV19 and TRBJ2-7, with 7 bases fitting TRBD1. Germline CDR1 and CDR2: LNHDA and SQIVND (reference sequence). Trimming took 5 bases from V and 2 from J; bases not matched to a gene: 6. The CDR3 runs to 14 residues. The CDR3 sequence: CASSWTGSTYEQYF. For the CDR3, the DNA is TGTGCCAGTAGTTGGACAGGTTCGACCTACGAGCAGTACTTC.

This chain's CDR3 is CASRASSYEQYF. As DNA, the CDR3 is TGTGCCAGCAGGGCAAGCTCCTACGAGCAGTACTTC. The chain has TRBV28 and TRBJ2-7; unclear D gene. The germline V gene has CDR1 MDHEN and CDR2 SYDVKM. CDR3 length equals 12 residues. V was cut by 6 bases and J by 0 bases, with 6 bases left in between.

The genes are TRBV18 and TRBJ1-3; the match to TRBD1 covers 7 bases. CDR3 length: 14 residues. V lost 5 bases, J lost 0 bases, and 1 base stayed unmatched. Germline CDR1 and CDR2: KGHSH and LQKENI. The CDR3 sequence: CASSGTASGNTIYF. CDR3 DNA: TGTGCCAGCTCAGGGACAGCCTCTGGAAACACCATATATTTT.

This clone was seen a handful of times. J is TRBJ1-3 and V is TRBV30, with D maybe TRBD1 (5 bases). Germline CDR1 reads GTSNPN; CDR2 reads SVGIG (reference sequence). Trimming took 1 base from V and 0 from J, leaving 13 bases between them. The CDR3 spans 16 residues. In DNA, the CDR3 is TGTGCCTGGAGTGGATATAGACAGCGCTCTGGAAACACCATATATTTT. This gives the protein CAWSGYRQRSGNTIYF.

CDR3 loop: CASSYSNRVTEAFF. The CDR3 nucleotides are TGTGCCAGCAGTTACTCTAACAGGGTCACTGAAGCTTTCTTT. The rearrangement uses TRBV6-6 and TRBJ1-1; D may be TRBD1 (6 bases). The V end was cut by 0 bases, the J end by 4 bases, with 9 bases between. This CDR3 is 14 amino acids long. Germline CDR1 and CDR2: MNHNY and SVGAGI (reference sequence).

V gene TRBV10-1 combines with J gene TRBJ2-1; TRBD1 might be the D (5 bases). The CDR3 extends over 15 amino acids. The V end lost 0 bases, the J end lost 6 bases, and 12 bases lay between the germline ends. Germline V gene sequence: CDR1 WNHNN, CDR2 SYGVQD (reference sequence). In DNA form, the CDR3 reads TGCGCCAGCAGTGAGTCTTCGTGGCAGGGCAATGAGCAGTTCTTC. Translating gives CASSESSWQGNEQFF.

The gene calls are TRBV4-3 and TRBJ2-6; D gene unclear. CDR1 LGHNA and CDR2 YSLEER come from the germline V gene. Trimming left V 0 bases short and J 0 bases short, with 18 bases between. This CDR3 has 20 residues. CDR3 coding DNA: TGCGCCAGCAGCCAAGATAAATCTACAGACCTAAACTCTGGGGCCAACGTCCTGACTTTC. It encodes CASSQDKSTDLNSGANVLTF.

The chain has TRBV28 and TRBJ1-1; no clear D gene. Germline CDR1 reads MDHEN; CDR2 reads SYDVKM. V dropped 2 bases and J dropped 2 bases, with 6 bases sitting between them. This CDR3 has 13 amino acids. The CDR3 nucleotides read TGTGCCAGCAGTTTAACAGACAACACTGAAGCTTTCTTT. As protein: CASSLTDNTEAFF.

This rearrangement joins TRBV6-5 to TRBJ2-7, with TRBD1 matching 8 bases. CDR1 and CDR2 (germline): MNHEY, SVGAGI. CDR3 length: 14 amino acids. J was trimmed by 5 bases and V by 2 bases; bases with no gene match: 5. The CDR3 spells CASSYPGQVDEQYF. Written as DNA, the CDR3 is TGTGCCAGCAGTTACCCGGGACAGGTGGACGAGCAGTACTTC.

This chain connects TRBV19 to TRBJ2-7, with D possibly matching TRBD2 (7 bases). This CDR3 is built from 15 residues. Trimming cost V 3 bases and J 2 bases, with 14 bases left between them. Germline CDR1 LNHDA, CDR2 SQIVND (reference sequence). CDR3 DNA sequence: TGTGCCAGTAGTATGGCGAGCGGGGACACCTACGAGCAGTACTTC. Its protein product is CASSMASGDTYEQYF.

In this sample, this clone turned up once. This sequence joins TRBV27 and TRBJ2-5; D is perhaps TRBD1 (6 bases). The CDR3 sequence is 14 residues long. From germline, CDR1 is MNHEY and CDR2 SMNVEV (reference sequence). The V end lost 6 bases, the J end lost 5 bases, and 16 bases lay between the germline ends. The CDR3 sequence: CASRAQGELETQYF. CDR3 DNA sequence: TGTGCCAGCAGGGCACAGGGCGAATTGGAGACCCAGTACTTC.

Of note for this clone: Other DNA sequences of this sample code for an identical CDR3. The CDR3, as DNA: TGTGCCAGCAGCGTAGGACTAGCGGGCACAGATACGCAGTATTTT. It yields the protein CASSVGLAGTDTQYF. V is TRBV9 and J is TRBJ2-3, with 9 bases lining up with TRBD2. This CDR3 has 15 amino acids. Losses at the gene ends were 0 bases for V and 1 base for J; bases not matched to a gene: 0. Per germline, CDR1 SGDLS and CDR2 YYNGEE.

This chain connects TRBV6-5 to TRBJ1-4; no reliable D call. The CDR3 has 13 residues. Germline lookup yields CDR1 MNHEY and CDR2 SVGAGI. The ends were cut back, 5 bases at V and 5 bases at J, with 9 bases in the middle. CDR3 in amino acids: CASSADLNEKLFF. The CDR3 nucleotides read TGTGCCAGCAGTGCGGACTTAAATGAAAAACTGTTTTTT.

This clone turned up a few times. The chain couples TRBV13 to TRBJ2-5, with 10 bases lining up with TRBD2. V lost 0 bases, J lost 2 bases, and 3 bases stayed unmatched. This CDR3 has 16 residues. Germline CDR1 PRHDT, CDR2 FYEKMQ (reference sequence). Written as DNA, the CDR3 is TGTGCCAGCAGCTTAGGGCTAGCGGGGGAACAAGAGACCCAGTACTTC. Translation gives CASSLGLAGEQETQYF.

This clone was found a few times. J is TRBJ2-3 and V is TRBV2; 13 bases line up with TRBD2. Looked up from germline, CDR1 is SNHLY and CDR2 is FYNNEI. The trim removed 5 bases at V and 7 bases at J, leaving 6 bases unmatched. The CDR3 totals 15 residues. CDR3 coding DNA: TGTGCCAGCAGTCAGACTAGCGGGGGGATATATACGCAGTATTTT. Its protein product is CASSQTSGGIYTQYF.